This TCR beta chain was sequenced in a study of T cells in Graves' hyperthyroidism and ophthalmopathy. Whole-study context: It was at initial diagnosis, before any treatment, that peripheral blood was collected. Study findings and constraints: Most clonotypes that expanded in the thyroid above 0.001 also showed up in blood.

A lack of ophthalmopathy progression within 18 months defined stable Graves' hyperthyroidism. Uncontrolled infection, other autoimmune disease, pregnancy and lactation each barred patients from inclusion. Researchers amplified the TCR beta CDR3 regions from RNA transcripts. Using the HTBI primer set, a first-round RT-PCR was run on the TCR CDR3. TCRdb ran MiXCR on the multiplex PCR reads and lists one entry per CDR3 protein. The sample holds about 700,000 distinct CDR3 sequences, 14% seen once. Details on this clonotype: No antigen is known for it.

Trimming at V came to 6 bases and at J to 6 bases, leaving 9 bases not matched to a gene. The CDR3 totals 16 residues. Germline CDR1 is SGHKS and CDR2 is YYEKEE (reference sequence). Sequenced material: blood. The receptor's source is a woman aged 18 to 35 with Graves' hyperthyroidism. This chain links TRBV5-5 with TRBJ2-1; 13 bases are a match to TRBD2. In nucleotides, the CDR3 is TGTGCCAGCAACAAACCGGGACTAGCGGGAATCAATGAGCAGTTCTTC. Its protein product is CASNKPGLAGINEQFF.